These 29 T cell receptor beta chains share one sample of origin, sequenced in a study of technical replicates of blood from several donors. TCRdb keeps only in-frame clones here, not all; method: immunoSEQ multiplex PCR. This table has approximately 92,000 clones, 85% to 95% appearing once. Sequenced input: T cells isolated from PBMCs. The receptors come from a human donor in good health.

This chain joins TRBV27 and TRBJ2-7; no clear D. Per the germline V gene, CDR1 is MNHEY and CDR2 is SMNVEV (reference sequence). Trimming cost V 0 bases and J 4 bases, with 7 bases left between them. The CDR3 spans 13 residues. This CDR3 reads CASSLSGGYEQYF. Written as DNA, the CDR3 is TGTGCCAGCAGTTTATCCGGCGGATACGAGCAGTACTTC.

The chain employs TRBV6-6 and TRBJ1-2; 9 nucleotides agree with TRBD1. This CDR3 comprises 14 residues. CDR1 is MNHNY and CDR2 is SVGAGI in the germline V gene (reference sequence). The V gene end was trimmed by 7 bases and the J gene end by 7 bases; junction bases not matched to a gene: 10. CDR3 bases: TGTGCCAGCACGCCCACAGGGGGCCCTTCTGGCTACACCTTC. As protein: CASTPTGGPSGYTF.

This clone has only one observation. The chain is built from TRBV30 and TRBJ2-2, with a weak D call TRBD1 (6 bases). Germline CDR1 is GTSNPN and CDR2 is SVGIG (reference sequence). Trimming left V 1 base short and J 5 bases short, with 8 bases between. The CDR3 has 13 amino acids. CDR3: CAWSGGLTGELFF. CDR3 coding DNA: TGTGCCTGGAGTGGGGGGCTGACCGGGGAGCTGTTTTTT.

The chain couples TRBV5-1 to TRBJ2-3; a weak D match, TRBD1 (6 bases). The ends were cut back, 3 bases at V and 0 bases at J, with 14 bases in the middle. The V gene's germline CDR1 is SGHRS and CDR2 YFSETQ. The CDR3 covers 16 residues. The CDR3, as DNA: TGCGCCAGCAGCTCCTCGGTCCAGGGGAGCACAGATACGCAGTATTTT. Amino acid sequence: CASSSSVQGSTDTQYF.

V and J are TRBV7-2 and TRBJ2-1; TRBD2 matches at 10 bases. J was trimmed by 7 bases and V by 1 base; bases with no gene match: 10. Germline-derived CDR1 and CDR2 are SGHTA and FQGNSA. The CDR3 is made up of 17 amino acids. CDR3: CASSLVSSLAGVNEQFF. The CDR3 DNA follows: TGTGCCAGCAGCTTAGTTAGTAGCCTAGCGGGAGTGAATGAGCAGTTCTTC.

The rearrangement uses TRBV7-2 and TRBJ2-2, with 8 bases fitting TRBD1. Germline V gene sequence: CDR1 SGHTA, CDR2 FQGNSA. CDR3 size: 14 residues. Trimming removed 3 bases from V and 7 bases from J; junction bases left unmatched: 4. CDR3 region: CASSLTGVGGELFF. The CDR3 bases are TGTGCCAGCAGCTTGACAGGGGTTGGCGGGGAGCTGTTTTTT.

CDR3 nucleotide sequence: TGTGCCAGACTAGCGGGGGCTGAAGAGACCCAGTACTTC. This sequence encodes CARLAGAEETQYF. V is TRBV2 and J is TRBJ2-5, with TRBD2 matching over 11 bases. Losses at the gene ends were 9 bases for V and 3 bases for J; bases not matched to a gene: 3. CDR1 and CDR2 (germline): SNHLY, FYNNEI. The CDR3 is made up of 13 amino acids.

CDR3 protein: CASSSWGGPYEQYF. CDR3 nucleotides: TGTGCCAGCAGTTCCTGGGGGGGGCCATACGAGCAGTACTTC. The gene calls are TRBV9 and TRBJ2-7; the D gene is possibly TRBD2 (7 bases). The CDR3 runs 14 residues. V dropped 5 bases and J dropped 4 bases, with 16 bases sitting between them. CDR1 and CDR2 (germline): SGDLS, YYNGEE.

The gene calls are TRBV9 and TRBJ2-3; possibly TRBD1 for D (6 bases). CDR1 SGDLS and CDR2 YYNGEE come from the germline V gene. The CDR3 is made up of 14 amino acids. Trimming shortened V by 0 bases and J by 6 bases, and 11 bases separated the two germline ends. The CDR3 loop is CASSVEGQGDTQYF. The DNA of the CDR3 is TGTGCCAGCAGCGTAGAAGGTCAGGGGGATACGCAGTATTTT.

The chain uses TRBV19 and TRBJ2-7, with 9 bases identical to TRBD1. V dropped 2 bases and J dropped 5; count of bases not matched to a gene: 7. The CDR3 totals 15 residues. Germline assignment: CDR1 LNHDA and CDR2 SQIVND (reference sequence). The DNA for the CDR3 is TGTGCCAGTAGTATACTCCTACAGGGGGCGGACGAGCAGTACTTC. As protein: CASSILLQGADEQYF.

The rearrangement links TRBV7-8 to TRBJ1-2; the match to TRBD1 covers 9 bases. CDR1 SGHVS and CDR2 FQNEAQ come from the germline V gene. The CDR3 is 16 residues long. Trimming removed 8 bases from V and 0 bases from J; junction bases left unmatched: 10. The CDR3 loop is CASSIPGQGSNYGYTF. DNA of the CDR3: TGTGCCAGCTCGATACCGGGACAGGGATCTAACTATGGCTACACCTTC.

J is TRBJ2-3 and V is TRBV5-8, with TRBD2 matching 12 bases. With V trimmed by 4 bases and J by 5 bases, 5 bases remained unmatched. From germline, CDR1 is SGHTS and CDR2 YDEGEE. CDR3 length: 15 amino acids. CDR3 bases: TGTGCCAGCAGCCGACTAGCGGGAGTTAAAGATACGCAGTATTTT. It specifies CASSRLAGVKDTQYF.

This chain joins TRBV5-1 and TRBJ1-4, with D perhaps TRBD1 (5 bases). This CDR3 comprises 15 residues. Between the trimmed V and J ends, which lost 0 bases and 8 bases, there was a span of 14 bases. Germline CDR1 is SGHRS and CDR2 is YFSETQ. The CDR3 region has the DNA TGCGCCAGCAGCTTGGCGGGGGGGATTCGGGAAAAACTGTTTTTT. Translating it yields CASSLAGGIREKLFF.

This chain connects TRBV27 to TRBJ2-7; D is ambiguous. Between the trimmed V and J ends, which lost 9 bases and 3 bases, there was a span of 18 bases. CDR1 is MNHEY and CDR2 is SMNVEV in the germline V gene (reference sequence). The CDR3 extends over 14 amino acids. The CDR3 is CARHNLGSLYEQYF. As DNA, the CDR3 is TGTGCCAGACATAATCTGGGCAGCCTCTACGAGCAGTACTTC.

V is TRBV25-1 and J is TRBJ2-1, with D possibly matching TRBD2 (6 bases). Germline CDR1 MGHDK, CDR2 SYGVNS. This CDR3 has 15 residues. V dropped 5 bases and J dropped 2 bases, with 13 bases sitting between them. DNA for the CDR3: TGTGCCAGCAGTATGAAGCGGGCGCCCTACAATGAGCAGTTCTTC. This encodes CASSMKRAPYNEQFF.

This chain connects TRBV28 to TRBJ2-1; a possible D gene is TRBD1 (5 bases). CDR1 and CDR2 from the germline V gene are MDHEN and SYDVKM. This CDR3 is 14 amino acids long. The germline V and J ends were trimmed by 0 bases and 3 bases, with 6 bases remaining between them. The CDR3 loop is CASSLWDIYNEQFF. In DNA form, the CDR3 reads TGTGCCAGCAGTTTATGGGACATCTACAATGAGCAGTTCTTC.

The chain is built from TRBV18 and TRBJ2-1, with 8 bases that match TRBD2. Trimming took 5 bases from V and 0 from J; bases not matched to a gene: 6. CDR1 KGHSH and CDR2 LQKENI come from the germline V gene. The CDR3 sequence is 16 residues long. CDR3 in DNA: TGTGCCAGCTCAGAGACTAGCGTGAGCTCCTACAATGAGCAGTTCTTC. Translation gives CASSETSVSSYNEQFF.

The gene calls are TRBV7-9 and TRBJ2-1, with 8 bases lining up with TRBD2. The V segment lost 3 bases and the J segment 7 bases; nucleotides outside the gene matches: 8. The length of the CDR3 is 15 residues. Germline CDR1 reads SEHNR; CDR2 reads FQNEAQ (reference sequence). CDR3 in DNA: TGTGCCAGCAGCTTGGGACTAGTGGAACTTAATGAGCAGTTCTTC. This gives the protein CASSLGLVELNEQFF.

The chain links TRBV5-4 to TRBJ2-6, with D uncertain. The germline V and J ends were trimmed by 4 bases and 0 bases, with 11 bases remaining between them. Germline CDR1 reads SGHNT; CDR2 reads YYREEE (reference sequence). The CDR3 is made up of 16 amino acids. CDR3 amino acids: CASSVISLSGANVLTF. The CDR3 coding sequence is TGTGCCAGCAGCGTTATATCTCTCTCTGGGGCCAACGTCCTGACTTTC.

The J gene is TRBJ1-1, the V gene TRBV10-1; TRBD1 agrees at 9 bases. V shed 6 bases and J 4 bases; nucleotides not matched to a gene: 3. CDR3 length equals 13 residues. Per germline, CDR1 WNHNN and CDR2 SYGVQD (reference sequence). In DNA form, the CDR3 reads TGCGCCAGCAGGGGACAGGGTAGCACTGAAGCTTTCTTT. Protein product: CASRGQGSTEAFF.

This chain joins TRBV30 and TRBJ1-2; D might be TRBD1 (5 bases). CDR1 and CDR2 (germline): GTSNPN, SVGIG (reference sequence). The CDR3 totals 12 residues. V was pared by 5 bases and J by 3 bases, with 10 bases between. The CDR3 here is CAWEGVYYGYTF. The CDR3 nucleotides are TGTGCCTGGGAAGGGGTATACTATGGCTACACCTTC. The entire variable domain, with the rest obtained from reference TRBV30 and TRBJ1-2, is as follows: SQTIHQWPATLVQPVGSPLSLECTVEGTSNPNLYWYRQAAGRGLQLLFYSVGIGQISSEVPQNLSASRPQDRQFILSSKKLLLSDSGFYLCAWEGVYYGYTFGSGTRLTVV.

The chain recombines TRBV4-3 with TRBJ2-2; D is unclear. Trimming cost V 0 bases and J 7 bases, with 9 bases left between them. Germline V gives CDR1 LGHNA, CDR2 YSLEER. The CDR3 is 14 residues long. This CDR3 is CASSQEGRYGELFF. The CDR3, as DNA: TGCGCCAGCAGCCAAGAGGGCCGTTACGGGGAGCTGTTTTTT.

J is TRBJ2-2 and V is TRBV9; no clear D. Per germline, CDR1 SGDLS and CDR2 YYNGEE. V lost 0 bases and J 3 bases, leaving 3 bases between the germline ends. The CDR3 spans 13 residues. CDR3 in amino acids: CASSVAHTGELFF. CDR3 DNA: TGTGCCAGCAGCGTAGCTCACACCGGGGAGCTGTTTTTT. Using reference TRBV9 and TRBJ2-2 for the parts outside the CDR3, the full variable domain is DSGVTQTPKHLITATGQRVTLRCSPRSGDLSVYWYQQSLDQGLQFLIQYYNGEERAKGNILERFSAQQFPDLHSELNLSSLELGDSALYFCASSVAHTGELFFGEGSRLTVL.

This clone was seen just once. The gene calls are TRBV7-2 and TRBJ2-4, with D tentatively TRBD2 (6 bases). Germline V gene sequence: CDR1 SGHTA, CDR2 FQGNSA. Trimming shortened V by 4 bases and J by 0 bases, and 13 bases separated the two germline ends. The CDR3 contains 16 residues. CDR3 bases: TGTGCCAGCAGCTCCCGCGGACTACTAGCCAAAAACATTCAGTACTTC. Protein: CASSSRGLLAKNIQYF.

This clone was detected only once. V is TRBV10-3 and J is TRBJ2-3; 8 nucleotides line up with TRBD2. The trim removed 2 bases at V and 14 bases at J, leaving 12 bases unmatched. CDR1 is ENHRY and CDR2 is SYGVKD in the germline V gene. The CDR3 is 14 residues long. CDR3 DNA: TGTGCCATCAGTGAGGAACTTTCAGCGGGAGTTTTGTATTTT. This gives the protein CAISEELSAGVLYF.

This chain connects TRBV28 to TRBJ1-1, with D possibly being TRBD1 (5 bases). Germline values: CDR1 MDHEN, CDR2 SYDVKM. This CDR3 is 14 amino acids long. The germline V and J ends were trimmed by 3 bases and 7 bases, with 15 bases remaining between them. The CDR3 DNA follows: TGTGCCAGCAGTTTCTTGGGGCTTTCCGTTGAAGCTTTCTTT. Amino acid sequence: CASSFLGLSVEAFF.

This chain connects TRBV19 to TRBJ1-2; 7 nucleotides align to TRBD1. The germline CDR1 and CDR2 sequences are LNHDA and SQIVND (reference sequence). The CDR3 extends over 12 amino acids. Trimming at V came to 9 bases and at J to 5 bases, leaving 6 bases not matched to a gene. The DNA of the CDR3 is TGTGCCAGCCAGGGACAGTTTTATGGCTACACCTTC. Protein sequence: CASQGQFYGYTF.

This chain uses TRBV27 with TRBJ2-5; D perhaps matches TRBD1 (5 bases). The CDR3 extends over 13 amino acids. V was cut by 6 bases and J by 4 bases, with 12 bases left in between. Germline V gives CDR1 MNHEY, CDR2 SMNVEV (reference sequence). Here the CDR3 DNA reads TGTGCCAGCAGGGGGCAGGGCGGAGAGACCCAGTACTTC. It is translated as CASRGQGGETQYF.

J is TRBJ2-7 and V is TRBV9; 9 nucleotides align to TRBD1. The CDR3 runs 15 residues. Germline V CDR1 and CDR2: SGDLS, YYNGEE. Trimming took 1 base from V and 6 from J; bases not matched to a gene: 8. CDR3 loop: CASSVTGTGSGEQYF. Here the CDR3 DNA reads TGTGCCAGCAGCGTAACCGGGACAGGGAGTGGCGAGCAGTACTTC. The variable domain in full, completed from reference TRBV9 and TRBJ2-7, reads DSGVTQTPKHLITATGQRVTLRCSPRSGDLSVYWYQQSLDQGLQFLIQYYNGEERAKGNILERFSAQQFPDLHSELNLSSLELGDSALYFCASSVTGTGSGEQYFGPGTRLTVT.